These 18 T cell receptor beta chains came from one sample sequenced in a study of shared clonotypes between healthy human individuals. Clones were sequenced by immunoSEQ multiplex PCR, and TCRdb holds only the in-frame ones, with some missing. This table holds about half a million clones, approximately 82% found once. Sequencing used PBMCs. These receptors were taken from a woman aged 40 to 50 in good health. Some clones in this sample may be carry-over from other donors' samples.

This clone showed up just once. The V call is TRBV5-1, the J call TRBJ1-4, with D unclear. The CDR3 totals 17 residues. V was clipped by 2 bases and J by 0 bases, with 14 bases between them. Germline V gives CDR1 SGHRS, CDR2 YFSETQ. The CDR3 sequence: CASSLYLMGTTNEKLFF. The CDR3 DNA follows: TGCGCCAGCAGCTTATATCTTATGGGGACAACTAATGAAAAACTGTTTTTT.

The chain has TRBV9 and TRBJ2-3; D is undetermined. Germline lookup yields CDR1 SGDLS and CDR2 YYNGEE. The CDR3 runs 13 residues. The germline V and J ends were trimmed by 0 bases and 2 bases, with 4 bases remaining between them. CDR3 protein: CASSVDHTDTQYF. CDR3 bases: TGTGCCAGCAGCGTAGACCACACAGATACGCAGTATTTT. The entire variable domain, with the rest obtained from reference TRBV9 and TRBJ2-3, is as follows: DSGVTQTPKHLITATGQRVTLRCSPRSGDLSVYWYQQSLDQGLQFLIQYYNGEERAKGNILERFSAQQFPDLHSELNLSSLELGDSALYFCASSVDHTDTQYFGPGTRLTVL.

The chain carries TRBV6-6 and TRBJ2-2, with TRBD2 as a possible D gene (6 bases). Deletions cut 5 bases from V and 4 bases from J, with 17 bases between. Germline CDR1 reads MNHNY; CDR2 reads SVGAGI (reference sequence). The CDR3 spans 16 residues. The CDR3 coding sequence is TGTGCCAGCAGTACGGGACTTAGCTTGGCCACCGGGGAGCTGTTTTTT. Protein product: CASSTGLSLATGELFF.

The CDR3: CASSRTGAIEKLFF. In nucleotides, the CDR3 is TGTGCCAGCAGTCGGACAGGGGCAATTGAAAAACTGTTTTTT. The chain links TRBV6-1 to TRBJ1-4; 9 nucleotides align to TRBD1. Germline CDR1 MNHNS, CDR2 SASEGT. Trimming cost V 5 bases and J 7 bases; bases outside gene matches: 5. The CDR3 has 14 amino acids.

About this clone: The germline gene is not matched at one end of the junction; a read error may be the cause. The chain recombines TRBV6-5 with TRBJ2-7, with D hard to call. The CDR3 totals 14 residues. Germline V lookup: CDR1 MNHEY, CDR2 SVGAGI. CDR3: CASSYAKLGYGQYF. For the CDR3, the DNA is TGTGCCAGCAGTTACGCCAAATTGGGCTACGGGCAGTACTTC.

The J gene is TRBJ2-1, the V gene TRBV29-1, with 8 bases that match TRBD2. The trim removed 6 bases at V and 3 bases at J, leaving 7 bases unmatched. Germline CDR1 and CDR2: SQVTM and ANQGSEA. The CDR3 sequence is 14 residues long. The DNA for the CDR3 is TGCAGCGTAGAACTAGCGGAGTTCTACAATGAGCAGTTCTTC. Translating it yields CSVELAEFYNEQFF.

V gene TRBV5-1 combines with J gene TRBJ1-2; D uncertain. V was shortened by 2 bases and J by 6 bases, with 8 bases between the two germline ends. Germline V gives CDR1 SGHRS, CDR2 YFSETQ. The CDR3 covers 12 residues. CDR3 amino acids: CASSFPGDGYTF. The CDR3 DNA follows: TGCGCCAGCAGCTTCCCCGGAGATGGCTACACCTTC. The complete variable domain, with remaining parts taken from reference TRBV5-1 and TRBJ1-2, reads KAGVTQTPRYLIKTRGQQVTLSCSPISGHRSVSWYQQTPGQGLQFLFEYFSETQRNKGNFPGRFSGRQFSNSRSEMNVSTLELGDSALYLCASSFPGDGYTFGSGTRLTVV.

The CDR3 is CASSIINSGLEQFF. As DNA, the CDR3 is TGTGCCAGTAGTATTATAAACTCGGGCCTTGAGCAGTTCTTC. This chain connects TRBV19 to TRBJ2-1; the D is unclear. V was shortened by 3 bases and J by 9 bases, with 15 bases between the two germline ends. CDR3 length: 14 amino acids. Germline CDR1 reads LNHDA; CDR2 reads SQIVND (reference sequence). The entire variable domain, with the rest obtained from reference TRBV19 and TRBJ2-1, is as follows: DGGITQSPKYLFRKEGQNVTLSCEQNLNHDAMYWYRQDPGQGLRLIYYSQIVNDFQKGDIAEGYSVSREKKESFPLTVTSAQKNPTAFYLCASSIINSGLEQFFGPGTRLTVL.

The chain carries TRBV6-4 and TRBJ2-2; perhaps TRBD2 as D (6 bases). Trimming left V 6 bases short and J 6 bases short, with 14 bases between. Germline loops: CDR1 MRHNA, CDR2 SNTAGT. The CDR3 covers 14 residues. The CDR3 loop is CASRSLGGSGELFF. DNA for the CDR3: TGTGCCAGCAGATCACTAGGAGGGTCCGGGGAGCTGTTTTTT.

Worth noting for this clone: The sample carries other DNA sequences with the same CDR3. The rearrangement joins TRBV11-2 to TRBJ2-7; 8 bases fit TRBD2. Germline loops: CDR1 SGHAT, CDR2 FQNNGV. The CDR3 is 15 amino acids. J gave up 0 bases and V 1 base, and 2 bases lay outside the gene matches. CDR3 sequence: CASSLVAGGSYEQYF. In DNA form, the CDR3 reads TGTGCCAGCAGCTTAGTTGCGGGAGGCTCCTACGAGCAGTACTTC.

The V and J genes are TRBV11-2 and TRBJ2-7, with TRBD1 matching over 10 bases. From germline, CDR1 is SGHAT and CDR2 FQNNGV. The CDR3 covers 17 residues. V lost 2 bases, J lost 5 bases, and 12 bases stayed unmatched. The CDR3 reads CASSLLRQGAIPDEQYF. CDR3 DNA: TGTGCCAGCAGCTTACTCCGACAGGGGGCGATCCCCGACGAGCAGTACTTC. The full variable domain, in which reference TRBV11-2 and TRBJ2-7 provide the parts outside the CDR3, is EAGVAQSPRYKIIEKRQSVAFWCNPISGHATLYWYQQILGQGPKLLIQFQNNGVVDDSQLPKDRFSAERLKGVDSTLKIQPAKLEDSAVYLCASSLLRQGAIPDEQYFGPGTRLTVT.

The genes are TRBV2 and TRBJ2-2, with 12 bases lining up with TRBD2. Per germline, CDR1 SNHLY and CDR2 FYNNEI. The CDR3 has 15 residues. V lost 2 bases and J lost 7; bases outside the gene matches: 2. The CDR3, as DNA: TGTGCCAGCAGTGAACTAGCGGGAGGGTACGGGGAGCTGTTTTTT. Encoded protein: CASSELAGGYGELFF.

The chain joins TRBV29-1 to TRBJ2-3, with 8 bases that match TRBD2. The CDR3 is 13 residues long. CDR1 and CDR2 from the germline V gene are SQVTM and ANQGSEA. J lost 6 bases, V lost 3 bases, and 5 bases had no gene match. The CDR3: CSVEVSGKDTQYF. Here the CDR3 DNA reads TGCAGCGTTGAGGTTAGCGGGAAGGATACGCAGTATTTT.

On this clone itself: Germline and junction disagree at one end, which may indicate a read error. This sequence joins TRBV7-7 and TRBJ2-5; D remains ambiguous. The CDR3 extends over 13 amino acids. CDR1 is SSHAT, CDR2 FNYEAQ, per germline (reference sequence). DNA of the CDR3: TGTGCTAGCAGCTCAGCTCTGCTGGAGACCCAGTACTTC. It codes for CASSSALLETQYF.

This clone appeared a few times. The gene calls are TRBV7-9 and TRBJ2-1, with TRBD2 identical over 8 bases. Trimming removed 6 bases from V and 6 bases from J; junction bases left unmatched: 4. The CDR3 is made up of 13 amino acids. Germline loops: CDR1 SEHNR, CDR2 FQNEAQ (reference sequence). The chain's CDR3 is CASRYAGGNEQFF. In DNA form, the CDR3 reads TGTGCCAGCAGATACGCGGGGGGCAATGAGCAGTTCTTC.

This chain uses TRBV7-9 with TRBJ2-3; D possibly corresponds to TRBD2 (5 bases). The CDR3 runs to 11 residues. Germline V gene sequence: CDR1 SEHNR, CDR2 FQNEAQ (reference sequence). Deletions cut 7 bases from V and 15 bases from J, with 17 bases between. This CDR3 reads CASTQLVRAYF. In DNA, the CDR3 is TGTGCCAGCACCCAACTAGTAAGGGCATATTTT.

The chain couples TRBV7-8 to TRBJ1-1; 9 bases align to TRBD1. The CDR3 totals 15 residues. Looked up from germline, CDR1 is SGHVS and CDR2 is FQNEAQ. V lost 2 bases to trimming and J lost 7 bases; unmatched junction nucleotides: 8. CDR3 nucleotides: TGTGCCAGCAGCTTAATGGGGACAGGGTTGATTGAAGCTTTCTTT. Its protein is CASSLMGTGLIEAFF.

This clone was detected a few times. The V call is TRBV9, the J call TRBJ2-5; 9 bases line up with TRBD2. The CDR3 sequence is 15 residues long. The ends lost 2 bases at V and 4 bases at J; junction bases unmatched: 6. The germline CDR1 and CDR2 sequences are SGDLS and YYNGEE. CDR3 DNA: TGTGCCAGCAGCGTCCACCAGACTAGCGGAGAGACCCAGTACTTC. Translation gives CASSVHQTSGETQYF. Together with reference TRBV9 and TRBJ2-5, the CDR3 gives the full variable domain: DSGVTQTPKHLITATGQRVTLRCSPRSGDLSVYWYQQSLDQGLQFLIQYYNGEERAKGNILERFSAQQFPDLHSELNLSSLELGDSALYFCASSVHQTSGETQYFGPGTRLLVL.